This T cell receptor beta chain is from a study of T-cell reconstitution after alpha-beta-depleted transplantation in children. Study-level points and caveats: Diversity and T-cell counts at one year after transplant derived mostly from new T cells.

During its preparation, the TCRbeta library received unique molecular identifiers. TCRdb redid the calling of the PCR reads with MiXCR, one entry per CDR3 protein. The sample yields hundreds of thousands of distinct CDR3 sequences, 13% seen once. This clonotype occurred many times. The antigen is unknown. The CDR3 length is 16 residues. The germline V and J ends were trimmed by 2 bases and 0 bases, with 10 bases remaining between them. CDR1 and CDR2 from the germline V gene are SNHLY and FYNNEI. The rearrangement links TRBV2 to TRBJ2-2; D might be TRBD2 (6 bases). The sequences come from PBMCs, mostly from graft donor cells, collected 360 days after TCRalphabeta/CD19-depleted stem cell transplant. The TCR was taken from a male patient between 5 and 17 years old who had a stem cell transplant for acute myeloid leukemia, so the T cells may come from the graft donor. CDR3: CASSESAGTNTGELFF. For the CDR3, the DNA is TGTGCCAGCAGTGAAAGTGCGGGGACGAACACCGGGGAGCTGTTTTTT.